This T cell receptor (beta chain) was recovered during a study of blood T cell repertoires in COVID-19. The table came from immunoSEQ multiplex PCR; TCRdb's copy has only in-frame clones and leaves some out. The sample has 250,000 to 300,000 clones; around four fifths are singletons. This CDR3 spans 13 amino acids. V was cut by 4 bases and J by 3 bases, with 9 bases left in between. Germline V lookup: CDR1 MNHEY, CDR2 SVGEGT. This TCR came from a man in his 60s who had recovered from COVID-19. The material sequenced was peripheral blood. V gene TRBV6-2 or TRBV6-3 combines with J gene TRBJ1-2; no clear D gene. CDR3 in DNA: TGTGCCAGCAGTTGGGAGGTCTACTATGGCTACACCTTC. Translation: CASSWEVYYGYTF.